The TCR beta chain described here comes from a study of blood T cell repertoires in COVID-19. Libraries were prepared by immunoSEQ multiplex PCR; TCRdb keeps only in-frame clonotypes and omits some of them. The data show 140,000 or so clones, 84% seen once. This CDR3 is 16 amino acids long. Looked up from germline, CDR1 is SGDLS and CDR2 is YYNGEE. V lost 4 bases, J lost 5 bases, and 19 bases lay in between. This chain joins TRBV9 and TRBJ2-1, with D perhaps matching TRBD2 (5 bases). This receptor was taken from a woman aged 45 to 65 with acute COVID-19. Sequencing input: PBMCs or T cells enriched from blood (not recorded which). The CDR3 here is CASSRLERIANNEQFF. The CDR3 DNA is TGTGCCAGCAGCCGGCTGGAGCGGATAGCCAACAATGAGCAGTTCTTC.